This T cell receptor beta chain was retrieved from a study of beta chain features in type 1 diabetes. The study, taken as a whole, reports: Among patients with Type 1 diabetes, TCRB CDR3s were moderately but significantly shorter in every one of the four CD4+ subsets. There was no resolution here of whether HLA type influences TCRB rearrangement.

This CDR3 has 14 amino acids. Trimming at V came to 5 bases and at J to 6 bases, leaving 5 bases not matched to a gene. Germline V gene lookup returns CDR1 SGHRS and CDR2 YFSETQ. A CD45RO/CCR7/CD25/CD127/CD95/CD27 panel sorted naive, central memory, regulatory and stem cell-like memory CD4+ cells. What was sequenced were expressed TCRB transcripts, since all of the isolated RNA had been reverse transcribed. TCRdb keeps only in-frame clones here, not all; method: immunoSEQ multiplex PCR. This table has about 360,000 clones, around 13% appearing once. The sample holds a few counts of this clone. Antigen unknown.

The chain joins TRBV5-1 to TRBJ2-2; 9 nucleotides align to TRBD1. The sample taken for sequencing was naive CD4+ T cells from blood. This clonotype originated in a young man in good health. The CDR3 region is CASRRTGEAGELFF. The CDR3 bases are TGCGCCAGCAGACGGACAGGGGAGGCCGGGGAGCTGTTTTTT.